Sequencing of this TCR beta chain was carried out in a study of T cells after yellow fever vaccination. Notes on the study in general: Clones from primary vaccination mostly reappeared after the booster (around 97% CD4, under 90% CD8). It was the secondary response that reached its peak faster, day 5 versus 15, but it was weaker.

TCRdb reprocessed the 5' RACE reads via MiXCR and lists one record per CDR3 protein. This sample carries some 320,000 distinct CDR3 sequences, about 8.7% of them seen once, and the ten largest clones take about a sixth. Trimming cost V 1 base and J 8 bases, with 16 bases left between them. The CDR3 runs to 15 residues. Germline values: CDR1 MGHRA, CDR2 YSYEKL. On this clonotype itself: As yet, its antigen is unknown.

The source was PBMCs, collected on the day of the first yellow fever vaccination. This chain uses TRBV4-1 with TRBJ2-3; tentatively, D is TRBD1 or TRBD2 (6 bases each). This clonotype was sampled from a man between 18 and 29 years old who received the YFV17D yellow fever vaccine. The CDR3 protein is CASSQGTVPRGTQYF. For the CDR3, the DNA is TGCGCCAGCAGCCAAGGGACAGTGCCGCGGGGTACGCAGTATTTT.